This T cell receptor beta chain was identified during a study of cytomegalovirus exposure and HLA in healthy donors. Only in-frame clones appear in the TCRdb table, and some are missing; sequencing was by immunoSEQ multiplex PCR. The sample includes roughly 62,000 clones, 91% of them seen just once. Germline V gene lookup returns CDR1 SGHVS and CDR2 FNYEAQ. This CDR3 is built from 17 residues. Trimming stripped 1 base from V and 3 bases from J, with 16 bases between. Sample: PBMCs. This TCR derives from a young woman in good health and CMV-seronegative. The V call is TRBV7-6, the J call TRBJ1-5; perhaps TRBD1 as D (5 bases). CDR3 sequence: CASSLGIQGENNQPQHF. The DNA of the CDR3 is TGTGCCAGCAGCTTAGGTATCCAGGGCGAGAACAATCAGCCCCAGCATTTT.